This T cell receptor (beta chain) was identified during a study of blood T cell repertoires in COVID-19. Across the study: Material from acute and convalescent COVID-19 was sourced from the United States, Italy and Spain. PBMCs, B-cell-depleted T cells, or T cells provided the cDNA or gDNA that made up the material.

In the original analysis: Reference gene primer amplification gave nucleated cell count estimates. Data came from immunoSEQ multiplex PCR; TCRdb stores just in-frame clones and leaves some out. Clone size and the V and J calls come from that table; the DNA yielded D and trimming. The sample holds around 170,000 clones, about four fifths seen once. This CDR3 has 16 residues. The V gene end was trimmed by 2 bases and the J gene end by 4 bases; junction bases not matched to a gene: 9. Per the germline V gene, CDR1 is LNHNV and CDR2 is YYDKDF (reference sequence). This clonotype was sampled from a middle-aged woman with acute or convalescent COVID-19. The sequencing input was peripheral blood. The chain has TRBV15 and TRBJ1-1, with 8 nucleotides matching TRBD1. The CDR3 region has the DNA TGTGCCACCAGCAGACGGGGGACAGGATCGGTCACTGAAGCTTTCTTT. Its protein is CATSRRGTGSVTEAFF.